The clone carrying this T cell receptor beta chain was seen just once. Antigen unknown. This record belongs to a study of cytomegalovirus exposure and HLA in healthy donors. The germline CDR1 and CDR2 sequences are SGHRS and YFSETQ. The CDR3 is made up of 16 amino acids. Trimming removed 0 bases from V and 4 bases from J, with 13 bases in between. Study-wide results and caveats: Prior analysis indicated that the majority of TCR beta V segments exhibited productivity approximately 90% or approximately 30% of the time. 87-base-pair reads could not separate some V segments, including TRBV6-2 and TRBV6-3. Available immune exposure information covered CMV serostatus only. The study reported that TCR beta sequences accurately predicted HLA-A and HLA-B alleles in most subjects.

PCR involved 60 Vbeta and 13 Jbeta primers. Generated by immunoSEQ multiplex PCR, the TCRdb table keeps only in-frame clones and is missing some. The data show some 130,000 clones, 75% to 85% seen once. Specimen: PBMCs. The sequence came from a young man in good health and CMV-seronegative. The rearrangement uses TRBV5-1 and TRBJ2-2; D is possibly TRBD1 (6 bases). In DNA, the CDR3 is TGCGCCAGCAGCTTGGGCAGGGGTCGGTTCACCGGGGAGCTGTTTTTT. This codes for CASSLGRGRFTGELFF.